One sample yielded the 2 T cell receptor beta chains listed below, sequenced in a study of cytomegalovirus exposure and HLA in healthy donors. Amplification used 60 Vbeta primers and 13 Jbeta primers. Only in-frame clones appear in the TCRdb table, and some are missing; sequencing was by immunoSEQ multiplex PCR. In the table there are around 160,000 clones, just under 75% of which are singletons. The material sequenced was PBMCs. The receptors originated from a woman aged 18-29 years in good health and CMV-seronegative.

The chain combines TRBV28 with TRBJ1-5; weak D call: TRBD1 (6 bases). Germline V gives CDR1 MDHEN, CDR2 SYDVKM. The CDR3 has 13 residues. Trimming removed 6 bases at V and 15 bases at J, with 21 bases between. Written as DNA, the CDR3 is TGTGCCAGCAGCCTTATCCGGACAGATGTTCGGCATTTT. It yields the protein CASSLIRTDVRHF. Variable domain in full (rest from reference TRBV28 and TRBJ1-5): DVKVTQSSRYLVKRTGEKVFLECVQDMDHENMFWYRQDPGLGLRLIYFSYDVKMKEKGDIPEGYSVSREKKERFSLILESASTNQTSMYLCASSLIRTDVRHFGDGTRLSIL.

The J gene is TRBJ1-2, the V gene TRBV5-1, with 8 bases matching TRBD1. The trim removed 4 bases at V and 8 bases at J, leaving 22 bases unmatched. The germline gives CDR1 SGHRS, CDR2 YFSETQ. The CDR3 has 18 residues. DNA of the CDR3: TGCGCCAGCAGCCCGACCAGGGACAGGATTCAAGGGAAAAGCGGCTACACCTTC. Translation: CASSPTRDRIQGKSGYTF. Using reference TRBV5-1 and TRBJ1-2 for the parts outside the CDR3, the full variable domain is KAGVTQTPRYLIKTRGQQVTLSCSPISGHRSVSWYQQTPGQGLQFLFEYFSETQRNKGNFPGRFSGRQFSNSRSEMNVSTLELGDSALYLCASSPTRDRIQGKSGYTFGSGTRLTVV.